The 20 T cell receptor beta chains below come from one sample, sequenced in a study of response to subunit inactivated influenza vaccine. TCRdb redid the calling of the RT-PCR reads with MiXCR, one entry per CDR3 protein. The table has approximately 700,000 distinct CDR3 sequences, approximately 15% seen once. The starting material was PBMCs from blood, obtained 14 days before vaccination. The receptors shown here come from a man aged 45-65 years who received an inactivated influenza vaccine.

V is TRBV29-1 and J is TRBJ2-7; D is unresolved. The V gene's germline CDR1 is SQVTM and CDR2 ANQGSEA. Trimming took 4 bases from V and 4 from J, leaving 5 bases between them. This CDR3 is 10 amino acids long. CDR3 sequence: CSVGNYEQYF. CDR3 DNA: TGCAGCGTTGGTAATTACGAGCAGTACTTC.

This clonotype was detected a few times. V is TRBV5-1 and J is TRBJ1-1; weak D call: TRBD1 (5 bases). Trimming removed 4 bases at V and 1 base at J, with 14 bases between. Germline V gene sequence: CDR1 SGHRS, CDR2 YFSETQ. The length of the CDR3 is 15 residues. CDR3 in DNA: TGCGCCAGCAGCCGCATCGGGACGCCGAACACTGAAGCTTTCTTT. Protein product: CASSRIGTPNTEAFF.

In nucleotides, the CDR3 is TGTGCCAGTAGTAGGGGAGGGTATGTCAATGAGCAGTTCTTC. This encodes CASSRGGYVNEQFF. The gene calls are TRBV19 and TRBJ2-1; 7 nucleotides align to TRBD2. The trim removed 4 bases at V and 6 bases at J, leaving 6 bases unmatched. Germline-derived CDR1 and CDR2 are LNHDA and SQIVND (reference sequence). The CDR3 totals 14 residues.

This clonotype has just a few counts. V gene TRBV7-2 combines with J gene TRBJ2-2; 7 bases line up with TRBD2. Per germline, CDR1 SGHTA and CDR2 FQGNSA. This CDR3 is built from 16 residues. V dropped 0 bases and J dropped 7; count of bases not matched to a gene: 8. The CDR3 sequence is CASSLARTRGGGELFF. For the CDR3, the DNA is TGTGCCAGCAGCTTAGCACGGACTAGGGGTGGCGGGGAGCTGTTTTTT.

This clonotype was seen a few times. This chain connects TRBV6-2 or TRBV6-3 to TRBJ1-5; D gene ambiguous. The V and J ends lost 5 bases and 7 bases respectively, with 9 bases between them. The CDR3 spans 12 residues. Per the germline V gene, CDR1 is MNHEY and CDR2 is SVGEGT. CDR3 region: CASSTPRQPQHF. CDR3 DNA sequence: TGTGCCAGCAGTACACCCAGGCAGCCCCAGCATTTT.

The rearrangement uses TRBV25-1 and TRBJ2-6, with D perhaps TRBD1 (5 bases). Per germline, CDR1 MGHDK and CDR2 SYGVNS. This CDR3 is 16 amino acids long. Trimming took off 0 bases at V and 2 bases at J, with 8 bases between the two ends. CDR3 DNA: TGTGCCAGCAGTGAATATGGCAGGGCTGGGGCCAACGTCCTGACTTTC. This translates into CASSEYGRAGANVLTF.

In this sample, this clonotype turned up a few times. The J gene is TRBJ2-7, the V gene TRBV20-1, with 12 nucleotides matching TRBD1. V lost 0 bases, J lost 4 bases, and 4 bases stayed unmatched. Germline assignment: CDR1 DFQATT and CDR2 SNEGSKA (reference sequence). The CDR3 is 15 amino acids. The CDR3 protein is CSARDRDRGLYEQYF. For the CDR3, the DNA is TGCAGTGCTAGAGACCGGGACAGGGGGCTTTACGAGCAGTACTTC.

This clonotype appeared a few times. J is TRBJ2-1 and V is TRBV12-3 or TRBV12-4; 7 nucleotides align to TRBD2. The CDR3 totals 14 residues. V was pared by 1 base and J by 9 bases, with 6 bases of the junction left unmatched. CDR3 protein: CASSLGTRLVEQFF. The CDR3 DNA is TGTGCCAGCAGTTTAGGGACTAGATTAGTTGAGCAGTTCTTC.

The J gene is TRBJ2-3, the V gene TRBV7-9; TRBD2 is a possible D gene (7 bases). Germline V gives CDR1 SEHNR, CDR2 FQNEAQ (reference sequence). The V gene lost 5 bases and the J gene lost 5 bases, with 20 bases spanning the gap. This CDR3 region has 16 residues. CDR3 sequence (DNA): TGTGCCAGCAGCCCACTTGGGGGGGGGCTGATAGATACGCAGTATTTT. Translating gives CASSPLGGGLIDTQYF.

This clonotype was seen more than once but under ten times. The rearrangement joins TRBV12-3 or TRBV12-4 to TRBJ2-1; D unresolved. Deletions cut 1 base from V and 8 bases from J, with 6 bases between. CDR3 size: 12 residues. The chain's CDR3 is CASSLEVHEQFF. The CDR3 bases are TGTGCCAGCAGTTTAGAGGTACATGAGCAGTTCTTC.

This clonotype was observed a few times. The chain couples TRBV5-1 to TRBJ2-1; TRBD2 matches at 13 bases. The junction had 5 bases not matched to a gene; V was cut back by 8 bases and J by 6 bases. Per germline, CDR1 SGHRS and CDR2 YFSETQ. This CDR3 is built from 14 residues. CDR3 nucleotide sequence: TGCGCCAGTAAGACTAGCGGGAGGATCAATGAGCAGTTCTTC. Translating it yields CASKTSGRINEQFF.

The CDR3 sequence is CASTKNRFSGNREEQYF. As DNA, the CDR3 is TGTGCCAGCACCAAAAATCGGTTTAGCGGGAATCGAGAGGAGCAGTACTTC. The chain carries TRBV7-9 and TRBJ2-7; TRBD2 aligns across 8 bases. Trimming cost V 7 bases and J 7 bases; bases outside gene matches: 21. The V gene's germline CDR1 is SEHNR and CDR2 FQNEAQ (reference sequence). The CDR3 length is 17 residues.

This clonotype was recorded a few times. The rearrangement joins TRBV10-3 to TRBJ2-3; 13 bases line up with TRBD2. The CDR3 is 17 amino acids. CDR1 is ENHRY, CDR2 SYGVKD, per germline. Trimming took 9 bases from V and 6 from J; bases not matched to a gene: 15. The CDR3 reads CAILKGLAGSEGDTQYF. CDR3 DNA sequence: TGTGCCATTTTAAAGGGACTAGCGGGAAGTGAGGGGGATACGCAGTATTTT.

This clonotype has more than one count but fewer than ten. This chain connects TRBV20-1 to TRBJ2-1, with 8 bases lining up with TRBD1. CDR3 length: 14 amino acids. CDR1 is DFQATT and CDR2 is SNEGSKA in the germline V gene (reference sequence). V dropped 6 bases and J dropped 0; count of bases not matched to a gene: 4. CDR3 loop: CSAEGQGSYNEQFF. The CDR3 DNA sequence: TGCAGTGCGGAAGGACAGGGCTCCTACAATGAGCAGTTCTTC.

This clonotype was seen at least ten times. The CDR3 nucleotides are TGCAGTGCTAGAGATAACCCCGGCGTTGGCTACACCTTC. This sequence encodes CSARDNPGVGYTF. The gene calls are TRBV20-1 and TRBJ1-2; D is undetermined. This CDR3 region has 13 residues. With 0 bases removed from V and 7 bases from J, the gap between germline ends came to 12 bases. CDR1 is DFQATT and CDR2 is SNEGSKA in the germline V gene (reference sequence).

The CDR3 DNA sequence: TGTGCCAGCAGTTTTCTCCTCGGACGGGGACTAGCGGGGGACCAAGAGACCCAGTACTTC. This sequence encodes CASSFLLGRGLAGDQETQYF. The rearrangement uses TRBV12-3 or TRBV12-4 and TRBJ2-5, with 14 bases lining up with TRBD2. The CDR3 spans 20 residues. V dropped 3 bases and J dropped 0; count of bases not matched to a gene: 12.

Ten or more counts support this clonotype. The chain combines TRBV28 with TRBJ1-2, with 7 bases lining up with TRBD1. This CDR3 contains 17 residues. V lost 5 bases, J lost 2 bases, and 14 bases stayed unmatched. The germline V gene has CDR1 MDHEN and CDR2 SYDVKM. The CDR3 DNA reads TGTGCCAGCAGTCCCCCGACAGGGTCGTCGGGCAACTATGGCTACACCTTC. Amino acid sequence: CASSPPTGSSGNYGYTF.

The CDR3: CASSQGRDQRQETQYF. The CDR3 nucleotides are TGTGCCAGCAGCCAAGGCCGGGACCAGAGGCAAGAGACCCAGTACTTC. The rearrangement joins TRBV4-2 to TRBJ2-5; perhaps D is TRBD1 or TRBD2 (5 bases each). The V and J ends lost 1 base and 2 bases respectively, with 14 bases between them. CDR1 and CDR2 from the germline V gene are LGHNA and YNFKEQ. The CDR3 loop spans 16 amino acids.

The chain uses TRBV2 and TRBJ2-1; the match to TRBD2 covers 10 bases. The V segment lost 7 bases and the J segment 2 bases; nucleotides outside the gene matches: 5. Germline CDR1 reads SNHLY; CDR2 reads FYNNEI. The CDR3 loop spans 15 amino acids. CDR3 loop: CASTPLAGAYNEQFF. CDR3 nucleotide sequence: TGTGCCAGCACCCCTCTAGCGGGGGCCTACAATGAGCAGTTCTTC.

J is TRBJ1-4 and V is TRBV28; tentative D call: TRBD1 (5 bases). V lost 5 bases and J 10 bases, leaving 11 bases between the germline ends. The CDR3 has 12 amino acids. Germline CDR1 MDHEN, CDR2 SYDVKM. CDR3 region: CASSPGPRKLFF. For the CDR3, the DNA is TGTGCCAGCAGTCCGGGACCCAGAAAACTGTTTTTT.